This T cell receptor (beta chain) is drawn from a study of blood T cells in healthy people across ages. The use of a sample-barcoded 5' primer and a J-beta primer mix characterized a second PCR of roughly 7 to 11 cycles. One entry per CDR3 protein, called by TCRdb with MiXCR from the 5' RACE reads. The sample contains around 780,000 distinct CDR3 sequences, about 61% of which appear only once. This clonotype was seen once. Germline CDR1 LGHNA, CDR2 YSLEER. CDR3 length: 17 residues. V trimming: 1 base; J trimming: 7 bases; junction bases outside the gene matches: 9. Sequencing was carried out using blood. This chain joins TRBV4-3 and TRBJ2-1, with 11 bases that match TRBD1. This sequence originates from a man aged 35 to 55 in good health. CDR3 loop: CASSQVLGDRGGNEQFF. The CDR3 DNA sequence: TGCGCCAGCAGCCAAGTGTTGGGGGACAGGGGGGGGAATGAGCAGTTCTTC.